Listed below are T cell receptor beta chains from one sample, sequenced in a study of blood T cell repertoires in COVID-19. The table came from immunoSEQ multiplex PCR; TCRdb's copy has only in-frame clones and leaves some out. The sample holds approximately 260,000 clones, about 88% seen once. Sequenced input: peripheral blood. The receptors derive from a middle-aged woman who had recovered from COVID-19. Each CDR3 is given with its conserved first and last residue. Fields, in order: J gene, clone size, D gene, V gene, CDR3 protein, CDR3 DNA. D genes are given only for firm matches. The size of a clone is reported for some rows only, either as once, few or many, or as a class for expanded clones.

j_call: TRBJ2-5; clone_size: -; d_call: TRBD2; v_call: TRBV27; cdr3_aa: CASSPGLSTSGYQTQYF; cdr3_nt: TGTGCCAGCAGTCCCGGGCTTTCGACTAGCGGGTACCAGACCCAGTACTTC
j_call: TRBJ2-5; clone_size: -; d_call: -; v_call: TRBV18; cdr3_aa: CASSPAGLQETQYF; cdr3_nt: TGTGCCAGCTCACCCGCAGGCCTCCAAGAGACCCAGTACTTC
j_call: TRBJ1-6; clone_size: few; d_call: -; v_call: TRBV9; cdr3_aa: CASRRGRTDNSPLHF; cdr3_nt: TGTGCCAGCAGGAGGGGCAGGACAGATAATTCACCCCTCCACTTT
j_call: TRBJ2-7; clone_size: -; d_call: TRBD2; v_call: TRBV7-8; cdr3_aa: CASSREGSAYEQYF; cdr3_nt: TGTGCCAGCAGCCGGGAGGGGAGCGCCTACGAGCAGTACTTC
j_call: TRBJ2-5; clone_size: -; d_call: TRBD1; v_call: TRBV5-4; cdr3_aa: CASSTPRDREETQYF; cdr3_nt: TGTGCCAGCAGCACCCCCCGGGACAGAGAAGAGACCCAGTACTTC
j_call: TRBJ2-7; clone_size: -; d_call: TRBD1; v_call: TRBV9; cdr3_aa: CASSVGGTGGTYEQYF; cdr3_nt: TGTGCCAGCAGCGTGGGAGGGACAGGGGGGACCTACGAGCAGTACTTC
j_call: TRBJ1-5; clone_size: -; d_call: -; v_call: TRBV29-1; cdr3_aa: CSVDQGRGQPQHF; cdr3_nt: TGCAGCGTTGACCAGGGGCGCGGGCAGCCCCAGCATTTT
j_call: TRBJ2-3; clone_size: -; d_call: TRBD2; v_call: TRBV4-2; cdr3_aa: CASSQDHLGETSILSTDTQYF; cdr3_nt: TGTGCCAGCAGCCAAGATCACTTGGGTGAGACTAGCATACTTAGCACAGATACGCAGTATTTT
j_call: TRBJ1-1; clone_size: -; d_call: -; v_call: TRBV7-8; cdr3_aa: CASSRGLNTEAFF; cdr3_nt: TGTGCCAGCAGCCGGGGGCTGAACACTGAAGCTTTCTTT
j_call: TRBJ1-2; clone_size: -; d_call: -; v_call: TRBV4-1; cdr3_aa: CASSQVVQDLNYGYTF; cdr3_nt: TGCGCCAGCAGCCAAGTTGTACAGGATCTGAACTATGGCTACACCTTC
j_call: TRBJ1-5; clone_size: -; d_call: -; v_call: TRBV7-9; cdr3_aa: CASSLDTSNQPQHF; cdr3_nt: TGTGCCAGCAGCTTAGACACGAGCAATCAGCCCCAGCATTTT
j_call: TRBJ1-6; clone_size: -; d_call: -; v_call: TRBV9; cdr3_aa: CASSGGLGSYNSPLHF; cdr3_nt: TGTGCCAGCAGCGGAGGACTTGGTTCCTATAATTCACCCCTCCACTTT
j_call: TRBJ2-3; clone_size: -; d_call: TRBD1; v_call: TRBV2; cdr3_aa: CARGGRTGGPADTQYF; cdr3_nt: TGTGCCCGCGGGGGGCGGACAGGGGGGCCAGCAGATACGCAGTATTTT
j_call: TRBJ2-1; clone_size: -; d_call: TRBD1; v_call: TRBV4-3; cdr3_aa: CASSQGVRQGRGEQFF; cdr3_nt: TGCGCCAGCAGCCAAGGTGTCCGACAGGGTAGGGGTGAGCAGTTCTTC
j_call: TRBJ2-5; clone_size: -; d_call: TRBD2; v_call: TRBV5-4; cdr3_aa: CASSSSAGVEETQYF; cdr3_nt: TGTGCCAGCAGCTCTTCAGCGGGAGTGGAAGAGACCCAGTACTTC
j_call: TRBJ2-7; clone_size: -; d_call: -; v_call: TRBV11-3; cdr3_aa: CASSLRGEYEQYF; cdr3_nt: TGTGCCAGCAGCCTCAGGGGGGAGTACGAGCAGTACTTC
j_call: TRBJ2-1; clone_size: -; d_call: -; v_call: TRBV9; cdr3_aa: CASSVGRGAKYEQFF; cdr3_nt: TGTGCCAGCAGCGTAGGCAGGGGGGCTAAGTATGAGCAGTTCTTC
j_call: TRBJ2-1; clone_size: -; d_call: TRBD1; v_call: TRBV29-1; cdr3_aa: CSAHRGGQGSEQFF; cdr3_nt: TGCAGCGCCCACCGAGGGGGCCAAGGTTCGGAGCAGTTCTTC
j_call: TRBJ2-1; clone_size: -; d_call: TRBD2; v_call: TRBV11-2; cdr3_aa: CASRVTAGAYNEQFF; cdr3_nt: TGTGCCAGCAGAGTGACAGCGGGAGCCTACAATGAGCAGTTCTTC
j_call: TRBJ2-5; clone_size: -; d_call: TRBD2; v_call: TRBV9; cdr3_aa: CASSAGLLPAGETQYF; cdr3_nt: TGTGCCAGCAGCGCCGGGCTTCTCCCAGCGGGGGAGACCCAGTACTTC
j_call: TRBJ2-7; clone_size: -; d_call: TRBD2; v_call: TRBV4-2; cdr3_aa: CASSPSPAGGTYEQYF; cdr3_nt: TGTGCCAGCAGCCCCTCCCCAGCGGGGGGAACCTACGAGCAGTACTTC
j_call: TRBJ1-4; clone_size: -; d_call: TRBD1; v_call: TRBV7-8; cdr3_aa: CASSRDRNEKLFF; cdr3_nt: TGTGCCAGCAGCCGGGACAGGAACGAAAAACTGTTTTTT
j_call: TRBJ2-6; clone_size: -; d_call: TRBD2; v_call: TRBV19; cdr3_aa: CASSLLGVAGAGSSGANVLTF; cdr3_nt: TGTGCCAGTAGTCTCCTGGGAGTAGCGGGGGCCGGATCCTCTGGGGCCAACGTCCTGACTTTC
j_call: TRBJ2-5; clone_size: -; d_call: -; v_call: TRBV7-9; cdr3_aa: CASSFQREETQYF; cdr3_nt: TGTGCCAGCAGCTTCCAGAGGGAGGAGACCCAGTACTTC
j_call: TRBJ1-2; clone_size: -; d_call: TRBD1; v_call: TRBV7-2; cdr3_aa: CASSLWTGEVGYGYTF; cdr3_nt: TGTGCCAGCAGCCTTTGGACAGGGGAGGTTGGCTATGGCTACACCTTC
j_call: TRBJ1-2; clone_size: -; d_call: -; v_call: TRBV7-3; cdr3_aa: CASSPDLAPVYGYTF; cdr3_nt: TGTGCCAGCAGCCCCGATTTGGCCCCTGTCTATGGCTACACCTTC
j_call: TRBJ1-2; clone_size: -; d_call: -; v_call: TRBV5-5; cdr3_aa: CASSLGPNQDGYTF; cdr3_nt: TGTGCCAGCAGCTTGGGTCCTAACCAGGATGGCTACACCTTC
j_call: TRBJ2-1; clone_size: -; d_call: -; v_call: TRBV7-9; cdr3_aa: CASSKTGLMQFF; cdr3_nt: TGTGCCAGCAGCAAAACCGGACTAATGCAGTTCTTC
j_call: TRBJ2-7; clone_size: once; d_call: TRBD1; v_call: TRBV6-2/TRBV6-3; cdr3_aa: CASSDRGVLSYEQYF; cdr3_nt: TGTGCCAGCAGCGACAGGGGGGTCCTCTCCTACGAGCAGTACTTC
j_call: TRBJ2-3; clone_size: -; d_call: TRBD2; v_call: TRBV5-3; cdr3_aa: CARSDDQYSGRAPDTQYF; cdr3_nt: TGTGCCAGAAGCGACGACCAGTATAGCGGGAGGGCCCCAGATACGCAGTATTTT
j_call: TRBJ1-1; clone_size: -; d_call: TRBD1; v_call: TRBV27; cdr3_aa: CASRLTGGIYTEAFF; cdr3_nt: TGTGCCAGCAGACTCACAGGGGGCATCTACACTGAAGCTTTCTTT
j_call: TRBJ2-1; clone_size: -; d_call: TRBD1; v_call: TRBV5-5; cdr3_aa: CASSLGWDRAYNEQFF; cdr3_nt: TGTGCCAGCAGCTTGGGGTGGGACAGGGCCTACAATGAGCAGTTCTTC
j_call: TRBJ2-1; clone_size: -; d_call: -; v_call: TRBV5-5; cdr3_aa: CASSLGVVGGNEQFF; cdr3_nt: TGTGCCAGCAGCTTGGGGGTAGTAGGGGGAAATGAGCAGTTCTTC
j_call: TRBJ2-7; clone_size: -; d_call: TRBD2; v_call: TRBV7-6; cdr3_aa: CASSLATSGVYEQYF; cdr3_nt: TGTGCCAGCAGCTTGGCGACTAGCGGGGTCTACGAGCAGTACTTC
j_call: TRBJ1-3; clone_size: once; d_call: -; v_call: TRBV19; cdr3_aa: CASSIGQTSGNTIYF; cdr3_nt: TGTGCCAGTAGTATCGGACAGACCTCTGGAAACACCATATATTTT
j_call: TRBJ2-7; clone_size: -; d_call: -; v_call: TRBV14; cdr3_aa: CASSQGRVPDFDEQYF; cdr3_nt: TGTGCCAGCAGCCAAGGAAGGGTCCCGGACTTTGACGAGCAGTACTTC
j_call: TRBJ1-5; clone_size: -; d_call: -; v_call: TRBV28; cdr3_aa: CASTLTGNRQPQHF; cdr3_nt: TGTGCCAGCACCCTAACAGGGAATCGTCAGCCCCAGCATTTT
j_call: TRBJ2-6; clone_size: -; d_call: -; v_call: TRBV7-9; cdr3_aa: CASSRVGANVLTF; cdr3_nt: TGTGCCAGCAGCCGCGTTGGGGCCAACGTCCTGACTTTC
j_call: TRBJ1-2; clone_size: once; d_call: -; v_call: TRBV19; cdr3_aa: CASSSHRGVKSGYTF; cdr3_nt: TGTGCCAGTAGTTCCCACCGCGGGGTCAAGAGCGGCTACACCTTC
j_call: TRBJ2-3; clone_size: -; d_call: TRBD1; v_call: TRBV9; cdr3_aa: CASGGTGVRDTQYF; cdr3_nt: TGTGCCAGCGGGGGGACAGGGGTTAGGGATACGCAGTATTTT
j_call: TRBJ1-3; clone_size: once; d_call: -; v_call: TRBV4-1; cdr3_aa: CASSPYGGWNTIYF; cdr3_nt: TGCGCCAGCAGCCCATACGGGGGATGGAACACCATATATTTT